Presented here are 10 T cell receptor beta chains from one specimen sequenced in a study of shared clonotypes between healthy human individuals. TCRdb's table, derived via immunoSEQ multiplex PCR, lists solely in-frame clones and lacks some. The sample shows approximately 740,000 clones, 74% of them seen only once. Material: memory CD4+ T cells sorted from blood. The subset is: CD45RA-negative fraction. Receptor source: a woman between 25 and 40 years old in good health.

V and J are TRBV27 and TRBJ2-1; D unresolved. From germline, CDR1 is MNHEY and CDR2 SMNVEV (reference sequence). The CDR3 sequence is 14 residues long. The germline V and J ends were trimmed by 7 bases and 0 bases, with 10 bases remaining between them. The CDR3 region has the DNA TGTGCCAGCAAGCCCCTGAGCTCCTACAATGAGCAGTTCTTC. Translation gives CASKPLSSYNEQFF.

The chain couples TRBV6-5 to TRBJ2-7; D is perhaps TRBD1 or TRBD2 (5 bases each). CDR3 length: 11 residues. V was shortened by 6 bases and J by 5 bases, with 8 bases between the two germline ends. Germline CDR1 reads MNHEY; CDR2 reads SVGAGI. CDR3 DNA sequence: TGTGCCAGCAGGAGGGGCGACGAGCAGTACTTC. Translated, it gives CASRRGDEQYF.

The sample holds one count of this clone. The chain employs TRBV19 and TRBJ2-3; 10 nucleotides align to TRBD2. V lost 4 bases and J lost 1; bases outside the gene matches: 11. The CDR3 runs 18 residues. Germline-derived CDR1 and CDR2 are LNHDA and SQIVND (reference sequence). CDR3 loop: CASSTIAGGFAGTDTQYF. DNA of the CDR3: TGTGCCAGTAGTACCATAGCGGGAGGTTTCGCGGGCACAGATACGCAGTATTTT.

The J gene is TRBJ2-1, the V gene TRBV19; TRBD1 matches at 7 bases. Germline V gene data show CDR1 as LNHDA and CDR2 as SQIVND (reference sequence). The V gene end was trimmed by 1 base and the J gene end by 8 bases; junction bases not matched to a gene: 11. This CDR3 spans 16 amino acids. CDR3 nucleotide sequence: TGTGCCAGTAGTATAGCCCGACAGGGTGTGGGCGATGAGCAGTTCTTC. Its translation is CASSIARQGVGDEQFF.

There are many counts of this clone. V is TRBV29-1 and J is TRBJ1-4; maybe TRBD1 (5 bases). V lost 8 bases to trimming and J lost 6 bases, with 16 bases between them. The CDR3 has 13 residues. CDR1 and CDR2 from the germline V gene are SQVTM and ANQGSEA. As DNA, the CDR3 is TGCAGCACCCGGGAGGGGCCCGATGAAAAACTGTTTTTT. This codes for CSTREGPDEKLFF.

The chain combines TRBV28 with TRBJ2-3, with 15 bases identical to TRBD2. The CDR3 is 16 amino acids. V shed 5 bases and J 6 bases; nucleotides not matched to a gene: 6. CDR1 is MDHEN, CDR2 SYDVKM, per germline. DNA for the CDR3: TGTGCCAGCAGTCTAGCGGGACTAGCGGGAGGTGATACGCAGTATTTT. Its translation: CASSLAGLAGGDTQYF. Full variable domain (remainder filled in from reference TRBV28 and TRBJ2-3): DVKVTQSSRYLVKRTGEKVFLECVQDMDHENMFWYRQDPGLGLRLIYFSYDVKMKEKGDIPEGYSVSREKKERFSLILESASTNQTSMYLCASSLAGLAGGDTQYFGPGTRLTVL.

The chain couples TRBV9 to TRBJ1-2; 7 nucleotides agree with TRBD1. CDR1 is SGDLS and CDR2 is YYNGEE in the germline V gene. Losses at the gene ends were 5 bases for V and 3 bases for J; bases not matched to a gene: 7. The CDR3 sequence is 14 residues long. CDR3 sequence: CASSQAGTDYGYTF. DNA for the CDR3: TGTGCCAGCAGTCAAGCCGGGACAGACTATGGCTACACCTTC.

J is TRBJ1-2 and V is TRBV9, with D unresolved. The V and J ends lost 0 bases and 4 bases respectively, with 10 bases between them. In germline, CDR1 is SGDLS, CDR2 YYNGEE. The length of the CDR3 is 14 residues. The CDR3 here is CASSVGGVFYGYTF. The CDR3 nucleotides read TGTGCCAGCAGCGTAGGTGGGGTTTTCTATGGCTACACCTTC. The variable domain in full, with the rest retrieved from reference TRBV9 and TRBJ1-2, is DSGVTQTPKHLITATGQRVTLRCSPRSGDLSVYWYQQSLDQGLQFLIQYYNGEERAKGNILERFSAQQFPDLHSELNLSSLELGDSALYFCASSVGGVFYGYTFGSGTRLTVV.

This clone has more than one count but fewer than ten. This chain connects TRBV28 to TRBJ1-5; D remains unclear. Germline loops: CDR1 MDHEN, CDR2 SYDVKM. V was clipped by 6 bases and J by 5 bases, with 14 bases between them. The CDR3 has 14 residues. The CDR3 here is CASRHSSGYQPQHF. The CDR3 DNA follows: TGTGCCAGCAGACACTCCTCGGGGTATCAGCCCCAGCATTTT.

Turning to this clone: Distinct nucleotide sequences in the sample also encode this CDR3. The chain joins TRBV19 to TRBJ2-3; 10 positions match TRBD2. Unmatched junction bases numbered 3, after V lost 2 bases and J lost 4 bases. Germline lookup yields CDR1 LNHDA and CDR2 SQIVND (reference sequence). CDR3 length equals 15 residues. Here the CDR3 reads CASSITSGIADTQYF. CDR3 DNA: TGTGCCAGTAGTATAACTAGCGGGATTGCAGATACGCAGTATTTT.